The rows below give T cell receptor beta chains drawn from one sample of a study of T cell responses to AZD1222 COVID-19 vaccine. This table comes from immunoSEQ multiplex PCR, and its TCRdb copy is limited to in-frame clones, with some not included. In the table there are under 150,000 clones, around 92% of which are singletons. The material was peripheral blood, obtained on day 0 of AZD1222 vaccination. These TCRs come from an adult in good health. The CDR3 runs from the conserved cysteine through the conserved F or W. Each record gives: J gene, clone size, D gene, V gene, CDR3 length, CDR3 protein, CDR3 DNA. The D gene is left open where the match is weak. Size is stated for part of the rows, as once, few or many counts, or as a class when the clone is expanded.

TRBJ1-5 . TRBD1 TRBV19 14 CASSGDRVWQPQHF TGTGCCAGTAGTGGGGACAGGGTCTGGCAGCCCCAGCATTTT
TRBJ2-1 . TRBD2 TRBV7-3 18 CASSLKGQRGISYNEQFF TGTGCCAGCAGCTTAAAGGGCCAGCGGGGTATCTCCTACAATGAGCAGTTCTTC
TRBJ2-7 . . TRBV6-1 15 CASSEGWWVGYEQYF TGTGCCAGCAGTGAGGGTTGGTGGGTCGGCTACGAGCAGTACTTC
TRBJ1-1 . . TRBV10-3 14 CAIGAGSMNTEAFF TGTGCCATCGGGGCAGGGTCTATGAACACTGAAGCTTTCTTT
TRBJ1-3 . TRBD1 TRBV6-2/TRBV6-3 18 CASSPWKGTGGSGNTIYF TGTGCCAGCAGTCCGTGGAAGGGTACAGGGGGCTCTGGAAACACCATATATTTT
TRBJ2-4 . . TRBV2 14 CASSEQLAKNIQYF TGTGCCAGCAGTGAACAGCTAGCCAAAAACATTCAGTACTTC
TRBJ2-2 . . TRBV5-1 13 CASGHTNTGELFF TGCGCCAGCGGGCACACGAACACCGGGGAGCTGTTTTTT
TRBJ2-1 . . TRBV9 14 CASSVSGGYNEQFF TGTGCCAGCAGCGTATCTGGGGGTTACAATGAGCAGTTCTTC
TRBJ2-1 . . TRBV3-1/TRBV3-2 16 CASRASFGGPSNEQFF TGTGCCAGCAGGGCCTCATTTGGGGGCCCCTCTAATGAGCAGTTCTTC
TRBJ2-5 . TRBD1 TRBV7-8 14 CASSLVSRGETQYF TGTGCCAGCAGCTTAGTGTCCAGGGGGGAGACCCAGTACTTC
TRBJ1-2 . . TRBV28 13 CASSFGRRYGYTF TGTGCCAGCAGTTTCGGTAGGAGGTATGGCTACACCTTC
TRBJ1-2 . . TRBV29-1 12 CSVPKGSYGYTF TGCAGCGTACCGAAAGGGAGCTATGGCTACACCTTC
TRBJ1-5 . . TRBV6-1 14 CASSEAGIVQPQHF TGTGCCAGCAGTGAGGCAGGGATTGTTCAGCCCCAGCATTTT
TRBJ2-2 . . TRBV6-5 13 CASSKRGTGELFF TGTGCCAGCAGTAAAAGGGGCACCGGGGAGCTGTTTTTT
TRBJ1-5 . TRBD1 TRBV2 14 CASSASTGRQPQHF TGTGCCAGCAGTGCTTCGACAGGGCGTCAGCCCCAGCATTTT
TRBJ2-3 . . TRBV3-1/TRBV3-2 16 CASSQDGGISTDTQYF TGTGCCAGCAGCCAAGATGGCGGGATTAGCACAGATACGCAGTATTTT
TRBJ2-3 once TRBD1 TRBV6-5 15 CASSQGARRADTQYF TGTGCCAGCAGTCAGGGGGCCCGGCGGGCAGATACGCAGTATTTT
TRBJ2-1 . . TRBV7-3 14 CASSLRVDQNEQFF TGTGCCAGCAGCTTAAGAGTAGACCAGAATGAGCAGTTCTTC
TRBJ1-2 . . TRBV19 13 CASSIGTLYGYTF TGTGCCAGTAGTATCGGGACCCTCTATGGCTACACCTTC
TRBJ2-7 medium-sized TRBD1 TRBV4-2 16 CASSQAAGQGAEEQYF TGTGCCAGCAGCCAAGCCGCCGGACAGGGGGCGGAAGAGCAGTACTTC
TRBJ2-6 . TRBD2 TRBV7-3 17 CASSLRAGVEGANVLTF TGTGCCAGCAGCTTAAGGGCGGGAGTGGAAGGGGCCAACGTCCTGACTTTC
TRBJ2-2 . . TRBV28 12 CASSVRAGELFF TGTGCCAGCAGTGTTAGGGCCGGGGAGCTGTTTTTT
TRBJ2-7 . . TRBV6-5 14 CASSYSTGTYEQYF TGTGCCAGCAGTTATAGTACAGGGACCTACGAGCAGTACTTC
TRBJ2-7 . TRBD2 TRBV5-8 13 CAYGGRHGYEQYF TGTGCCTATGGCGGGAGGCATGGGTATGAGCAGTACTTC
TRBJ2-2 . . TRBV11-3 15 CASSLDLGVAGELFF TGTGCCAGCAGCTTAGATCTGGGGGTGGCCGGGGAGCTGTTTTTT
TRBJ2-2 . TRBD1 TRBV18 16 CASSPLSGQEVGELFF TGTGCCAGCTCACCACTCTCGGGACAGGAGGTCGGGGAGCTGTTTTTT
TRBJ2-1 . TRBD2 TRBV11-3 15 CASSPGTSGRGEQFF TGTGCCAGCAGCCCCGGGACTAGCGGTCGTGGTGAGCAGTTCTTC
TRBJ1-1 . TRBD1 TRBV28 17 CASSLWAGGLKNTEAFF TGTGCCAGCAGTTTATGGGCAGGGGGACTGAAGAACACTGAAGCTTTCTTT
TRBJ1-2 . . TRBV5-4 15 CASRNTNKGIYGYTF TGTGCCAGCAGGAACACTAACAAGGGAATCTATGGCTACACCTTC
TRBJ2-7 . . TRBV6-4 14 CASSVSWGDGEQYF TGTGCCAGCAGTGTTTCTTGGGGGGACGGCGAGCAGTACTTC
TRBJ2-3 few . TRBV9 13 CASSPWGPDTQYF TGTGCCAGCAGCCCTTGGGGCCCAGATACGCAGTATTTT
TRBJ2-3 . TRBD2 TRBV9 15 CASSFTSASTDTQYF TGTGCCAGCAGCTTTACTAGCGCCAGCACAGATACGCAGTATTTT
TRBJ1-3 . . TRBV6-6 14 CASSRGGTGNTIYF TGTGCCAGCAGCCGGGGGGGGACTGGAAACACCATATATTTT
TRBJ2-3 . TRBD2 TRBV5-4 16 CASSEMRERDTDTQYF TGTGCCAGCAGCGAGATGCGGGAGAGGGACACAGATACGCAGTATTTT
TRBJ2-3 . . TRBV7-7 11 CASSPGYGQYF TGTGCCAGCAGCCCGGGGTACGGGCAGTATTTT
TRBJ1-2 . . TRBV9 15 CASSVAPEEKDGYTF TGTGCCAGCAGCGTAGCTCCGGAGGAGAAGGACGGCTACACCTTC
TRBJ2-3 once . TRBV5-1 14 CASSLERSTDTQYF TGCGCCAGCAGCTTAGAGCGGAGCACAGATACGCAGTATTTT
TRBJ2-7 . TRBD2 TRBV9 15 CASSPTSGRIAEQYF TGTGCCAGCAGCCCCACTAGCGGGAGGATCGCTGAGCAGTACTTC
TRBJ1-1 . . TRBV27 17 CASSLLGGLLGNTEAFF TGTGCCAGCAGTTTGCTGGGGGGACTACTAGGGAACACTGAAGCTTTCTTT
TRBJ1-5 . TRBD1 TRBV6-6 13 CASSYTTGQPQHF TGTGCCAGCAGTTACACGACAGGGCAACCCCAGCATTTT
TRBJ1-5 . . TRBV2 17 CASSGGSLTTRGQPQHF TGTGCCAGCAGTGGGGGCAGCCTCACCACTCGGGGTCAGCCCCAGCATTTT
TRBJ1-5 few . TRBV7-8 14 CASSLGQGYQPQHF TGTGCCAGCAGCTTAGGGCAGGGGTATCAGCCCCAGCATTTT
TRBJ1-1 . . TRBV28 13 CASTPGQGGEAFF TGTGCCAGCACCCCAGGCCAGGGTGGTGAAGCTTTCTTT
TRBJ2-2 . TRBD1 TRBV11-3 17 CASSLTKGTGVSGELFF TGTGCCAGCAGCTTGACTAAAGGGACAGGGGTTTCCGGGGAGCTGTTTTTT
TRBJ1-6 . . TRBV6-2/TRBV6-3 18 CASSPPSSRQKYNSPLHF TGTGCCAGCAGCCCCCCCAGTTCTCGGCAGAAATATAATTCACCCCTCCACTTT
TRBJ1-2 . TRBD1 TRBV7-3 17 CASSSGTGESGPGGYTF TGTGCCAGCAGCTCCGGGACAGGGGAGTCGGGGCCTGGTGGCTACACCTTC
TRBJ1-2 . TRBD1 TRBV2 13 CASDPQGAYGYTF TGTGCCAGCGATCCCCAGGGGGCCTATGGCTACACCTTC
TRBJ2-2 . . TRBV2 16 CASTPYQGSLGGELFF TGTGCCAGCACCCCCTACCAGGGTTCTCTGGGCGGGGAGCTGTTTTTT
TRBJ2-1 once TRBD1 TRBV7-6 15 CASSQDRGGYNEQFF TGTGCCAGCAGCCAGGACAGGGGAGGGTACAATGAGCAGTTCTTC
TRBJ2-1 . TRBD2 TRBV3-1/TRBV3-2 16 CASSRAGGSGSNEQFF TGTGCCAGCAGCCGCGCGGGAGGTAGCGGGAGCAATGAGCAGTTCTTC
TRBJ2-5 . TRBD2 TRBV4-1 15 CASSQFVAGEETQYF TGCGCCAGCAGCCAGTTTGTAGCGGGAGAAGAGACCCAGTACTTC
TRBJ1-1 . . TRBV11-2 15 CASSPGTVMNTEAFF TGTGCCAGCAGCCCTGGGACCGTGATGAACACTGAAGCTTTCTTT
TRBJ2-1 . TRBD2 TRBV6-4 16 CASSRLAGEAVNEQFF TGTGCCAGCAGCCGACTAGCGGGAGAAGCCGTCAATGAGCAGTTCTTC
TRBJ1-5 . . TRBV6-1 13 CASSEAIGQPQHF TGTGCCAGCAGTGAAGCGATAGGGCAGCCCCAGCATTTT
TRBJ2-7 once TRBD1 TRBV2 12 CASSGTGETQYF TGTGCCAGCAGTGGGACAGGAGAAACGCAGTACTTC
TRBJ2-6 . . TRBV18 18 CASSPLSAGPSGANVLTF TGTGCCAGCTCACCACTCTCTGCAGGGCCCTCTGGGGCCAACGTCCTGACTTTC
TRBJ2-3 . . TRBV7-2 13 CASSYGSRQAQYF TGTGCCAGCAGCTACGGATCCCGTCAGGCGCAGTATTTT